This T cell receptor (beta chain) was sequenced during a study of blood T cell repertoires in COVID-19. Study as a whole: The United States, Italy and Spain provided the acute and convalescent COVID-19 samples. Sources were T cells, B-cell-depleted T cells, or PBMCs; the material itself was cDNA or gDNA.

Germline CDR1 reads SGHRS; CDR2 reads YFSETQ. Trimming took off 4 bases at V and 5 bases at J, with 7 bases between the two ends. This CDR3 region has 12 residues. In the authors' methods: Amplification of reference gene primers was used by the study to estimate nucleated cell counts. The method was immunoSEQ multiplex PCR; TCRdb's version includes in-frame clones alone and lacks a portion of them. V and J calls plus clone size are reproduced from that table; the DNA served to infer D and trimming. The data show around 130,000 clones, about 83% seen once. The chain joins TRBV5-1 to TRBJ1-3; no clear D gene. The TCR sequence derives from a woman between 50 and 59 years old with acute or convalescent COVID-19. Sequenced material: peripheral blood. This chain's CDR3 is CASSPYRNTIYF. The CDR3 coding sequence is TGCGCCAGCAGCCCCTATAGAAACACCATATATTTT.